There are many counts of the clone carrying this T cell receptor beta chain. The antigen is unknown. The data stem from a study of lung T cells in sarcoidosis with Löfgren's syndrome. Study-wide background: Bronchoalveolar lavage fluid in sarcoidosis accumulates CD4+ T cells. Löfgren's syndrome patients were the main repertoire analysis focus.

In germline, CDR1 is MDHEN, CDR2 SYDVKM. The CDR3 has 13 residues. V was shortened by 6 bases and J by 3 bases, with 11 bases between the two germline ends. General study results and limits: In alpha-beta pairs, TRAV12-1 favored TRBV2, and their CDR3s were homologous. Versus controls, Löfgren's syndrome patients reportedly showed TRAV12-1 and TRBV2 as most expanded.

TCRdb reprocessed the reads with MiXCR, giving one entry per CDR3 protein. In the table there are about 9,400 distinct CDR3 sequences, about 20% of which are singletons. This chain connects TRBV28 to TRBJ1-2, with D hard to call. This sequence was found in a human donor with sarcoidosis (Löfgren's syndrome or another form), or a control subject (not recorded which). Material for sequencing was CD4+ T cells from bronchoalveolar lavage. The DNA of the CDR3 is TGTGCCAGCAGACGCACAGAAGACTATGGCTACACCTTC. It codes for CASRRTEDYGYTF.